The 25 T cell receptor beta chains below all came from one sample that was sequenced in a study of blood T cell repertoires in COVID-19. Generated by immunoSEQ multiplex PCR, the TCRdb table keeps only in-frame clones and is missing some. The sample contains around 87,000 clones, 75% to 85% of which appear only once. The sample was peripheral blood. These receptors were collected from a woman over 75 with acute or convalescent COVID-19.

This clone was counted once. This chain uses TRBV7-9 with TRBJ1-2, with 10 bases aligning to TRBD1. The CDR3 totals 15 residues. With 5 bases clipped from V and 4 bases from J, the junction kept 7 bases outside the gene matches. Germline values: CDR1 SEHNR, CDR2 FQNEAQ (reference sequence). The CDR3 DNA is TGTGCCAGCAGCGGGGGACAGGGGCAGTTCTATGGCTACACCTTC. This sequence encodes CASSGGQGQFYGYTF.

The V and J genes are TRBV7-2 and TRBJ2-7, with D possibly being TRBD1 (5 bases). CDR1 is SGHTA, CDR2 FQGNSA, per germline. With 5 bases removed from V and 3 bases from J, the gap between germline ends came to 20 bases. CDR3 length: 16 residues. CDR3 loop: CASSLALPGMGYEQYF. CDR3 coding DNA: TGTGCCAGCAGCCTCGCACTGCCAGGGATGGGCTACGAGCAGTACTTC.

V is TRBV28 and J is TRBJ1-5, with 7 bases matching TRBD1. The J segment lost 8 bases and the V segment lost 8 bases, leaving 6 bases of the junction unmatched. Germline V gene lookup returns CDR1 MDHEN and CDR2 SYDVKM. The CDR3 runs to 12 residues. CDR3 coding DNA: TGTGCCAGCGGGACAGTAAAGAAGCCCCAGCATTTT. Translating gives CASGTVKKPQHF.

This clone was seen a handful of times. The chain recombines TRBV7-9 with TRBJ2-1; D gene unclear. Per the germline V gene, CDR1 is SEHNR and CDR2 is FQNEAQ (reference sequence). Between the trimmed V and J ends, which lost 3 bases and 7 bases, there was a span of 16 bases. The CDR3 sequence is 15 residues long. Here the CDR3 DNA reads TGTGCCAGCAGCTTCCCCGAGGTCCTTAAGAATGAGCAGTTCTTC. This encodes CASSFPEVLKNEQFF.

The rearrangement joins TRBV21-1 to TRBJ2-1; TRBD1 reflects the table's D call only, with no check against the DNA. TRBV21-1 is described as a pseudogene. CDR3 size: 14 residues. CDR3 residues: CASRPGTGGNEQFF. The CDR3 bases are TGTGCCAGCCGCCCAGGGACAGGAGGTAATGAGCAGTTCTTC.

This clone was counted between two and nine times. The rearrangement uses TRBV6-6 and TRBJ1-5; TRBD1 might be the D (5 bases). The V end lost 4 bases, the J end lost 5 bases, and 12 bases lay between the germline ends. The CDR3 consists of 14 residues. Germline-derived CDR1 and CDR2 are MNHNY and SVGAGI (reference sequence). This CDR3 reads CASSFGLQDQPQHF. In DNA form, the CDR3 reads TGTGCCAGCAGTTTCGGCCTACAGGATCAGCCCCAGCATTTT.

This chain connects TRBV19 to TRBJ1-5, with D perhaps TRBD1 (6 bases). Germline CDR1 LNHDA, CDR2 SQIVND (reference sequence). Trimming pared 5 bases from V and 3 bases from J, leaving 8 bases between. The CDR3 consists of 13 residues. Written as DNA, the CDR3 is TGTGCCAGTAGTCAGGGGATCAATCAGCCCCAGCATTTT. It yields the protein CASSQGINQPQHF.

The chain employs TRBV6-2 or TRBV6-3 and TRBJ1-2; possibly TRBD1 for D (5 bases). The CDR3 runs 12 residues. With 4 bases removed from V and 8 bases from J, the gap between germline ends came to 11 bases. The V gene's germline CDR1 is MNHEY and CDR2 SVGEGT. CDR3 loop: CASSFQGGGYTF. In DNA form, the CDR3 reads TGTGCCAGCAGTTTTCAGGGTGGAGGCTACACCTTC.

The chain links TRBV18 to TRBJ2-7; tentative D call: TRBD1 (5 bases). This CDR3 comprises 13 residues. Germline lookup yields CDR1 KGHSH and CDR2 LQKENI. Trimming took off 2 bases at V and 7 bases at J, with 12 bases between the two ends. CDR3 loop: CASSPGTKGEQYF. The CDR3 DNA is TGTGCCAGCTCACCAGGAACGAAGGGGGAGCAGTACTTC.

This sequence joins TRBV6-5 and TRBJ2-1; 14 bases align to TRBD2. The CDR3 has 14 amino acids. J gave up 8 bases and V 7 bases, and 4 bases lay outside the gene matches. CDR1 is MNHEY and CDR2 is SVGAGI in the germline V gene. The DNA of the CDR3 is TGTGCCAGCAAGGTGACTAGCGGGAGGGATGAGCAGTTCTTC. It yields the protein CASKVTSGRDEQFF.

In this sample, this clone turned up once. CDR3 loop: CASSLNYGDTQYF. In DNA form, the CDR3 reads TGTGCCAGCAGCTTAAATTACGGGGATACGCAGTATTTT. This chain uses TRBV11-3 with TRBJ2-3; D gene unclear. The length of the CDR3 is 13 residues. Germline V gene sequence: CDR1 SGHNT, CDR2 YENEEA. V was trimmed by 2 bases and J by 6 bases, leaving 9 bases between them.

This clone was seen more than once but under ten times. This rearrangement joins TRBV10-3 to TRBJ2-7, with 9 bases fitting TRBD2. CDR1 is ENHRY, CDR2 SYGVKD, per germline. V shed 10 bases, J shed 1 base, and the junction held 8 bases outside the gene matches. CDR3 length: 14 residues. In DNA, the CDR3 is TGTGCCACCGAGTCGACTAGCGGATCCTACGAGCAGTACTTC. Amino acid sequence: CATESTSGSYEQYF.

The chain links TRBV5-5 to TRBJ1-5; D might be TRBD1 (5 bases). The V gene lost 0 bases and the J gene lost 7 bases, with 11 bases spanning the gap. Germline CDR1 SGHKS, CDR2 YYEKEE (reference sequence). This CDR3 is built from 14 residues. The CDR3 coding sequence is TGTGCCAGCAGCTTGGTGGGGAAGGGGCAGCCCCAGCATTTT. Residues: CASSLVGKGQPQHF. Full variable domain (remainder filled in from reference TRBV5-5 and TRBJ1-5): DAGVTQSPTHLIKTRGQQVTLRCSPISGHKSVSWYQQVLGQGPQFIFQYYEKEERGRGNFPDRFSARQFPNYSSELNVNALLLGDSALYLCASSLVGKGQPQHFGDGTRLSIL.

The CDR3 sequence: CASSRTQGDRYEQYF. In DNA form, the CDR3 reads TGCGCCAGCAGCCGAACACAAGGGGATCGCTACGAGCAGTACTTC. The chain combines TRBV4-1 with TRBJ2-7; possibly TRBD1 for D (5 bases). Trimming shortened V by 4 bases and J by 3 bases, and 16 bases separated the two germline ends. The CDR3 covers 15 residues. The V gene's germline CDR1 is MGHRA and CDR2 YSYEKL.

The chain links TRBV11-3 to TRBJ2-1; the match to TRBD2 covers 7 bases. V lost 1 base and J lost 4; bases outside the gene matches: 4. CDR3 length: 15 residues. CDR1 and CDR2 (germline): SGHNT, YENEEA. CDR3 DNA: TGTGCCAGCAGCTTAGGTGGGGGACTATACAATGAGCAGTTCTTC. It specifies CASSLGGGLYNEQFF. The full variable domain, completed using reference TRBV11-3 and TRBJ2-1, is EAGVVQSPRYKIIEKKQPVAFWCNPISGHNTLYWYLQNLGQGPELLIRYENEEAVDDSQLPKDRFSAERLKGVDSTLKIQPAELGDSAVYLCASSLGGGLYNEQFFGPGTRLTVL.

As for this clone: Within the sample, other DNA sequences also encode this same CDR3. The chain joins TRBV18 to TRBJ2-5; D not certain. The CDR3 is 11 amino acids. CDR1 is KGHSH, CDR2 LQKENI, per germline. V was clipped by 6 bases and J by 1 base, with 3 bases between them. CDR3 sequence: CASSLQETQYF. The CDR3 bases are TGTGCCAGCTCTCTCCAAGAGACCCAGTACTTC.

In its sample, this clone was seen a few times. The CDR3, as DNA: TGCAGCGTTGGGGGGGTTGGTCAGGAAAAACTGTTTTTT. Translated: CSVGGVGQEKLFF. V is TRBV29-1 and J is TRBJ1-4; tentatively, D is TRBD1 (5 bases). Between the trimmed V and J ends, which lost 4 bases and 8 bases, there was a span of 14 bases. CDR3 length: 13 residues. The germline V gene has CDR1 SQVTM and CDR2 ANQGSEA. Full variable domain (missing parts from reference TRBV29-1 and TRBJ1-4): SAVISQKPSRDICQRGTSLTIQCQVDSQVTMMFWYRQQPGQSLTLIATANQGSEATYESGFVIDKFPISRPNLTFSTLTVSNMSPEDSSIYLCSVGGVGQEKLFFGSGTQLSVL.

The rearrangement uses TRBV7-2 and TRBJ2-1; TRBD2 matches 13 bases. This CDR3 spans 16 amino acids. The germline V gene has CDR1 SGHTA and CDR2 FQGNSA. V gave up 5 bases and J gave up 9 bases; unmatched junction bases: 10. CDR3 in DNA: TGTGCCAGCAGCCCTCCGGGACTAGCGGGGAGGGTTGAGCAGTTCTTC. This sequence encodes CASSPPGLAGRVEQFF.

As regards this clone: The same CDR3 is also encoded by other DNA sequences in this sample. V usage is TRBV6-2 or TRBV6-3 and J usage is TRBJ2-5, with TRBD2 matching 10 bases. The CDR3 consists of 14 residues. Germline V gene lookup returns CDR1 MNHEY and CDR2 SVGEGT. Germline trimming cut 5 bases from V and 4 bases from J; bases unmatched to any gene: 4. The CDR3 nucleotides are TGTGCCAGCAGTAGCGGGGGGGCGGGAGAGACCCAGTACTTC. Amino acids: CASSSGGAGETQYF.

The rearrangement joins TRBV13 to TRBJ2-1; D is unresolved. The CDR3 spans 15 residues. Germline loops: CDR1 PRHDT, CDR2 FYEKMQ (reference sequence). The V end was cut by 4 bases, the J end by 0 bases, with 10 bases between. The CDR3 coding sequence is TGTGCCAGCAGCTCTAACAGTGGCTCCTACAATGAGCAGTTCTTC. Its translation: CASSSNSGSYNEQFF.

Many counts were recorded for this clone. This chain's CDR3 is CASRQAAGTAYEQYF. The CDR3 DNA sequence: TGCGCCAGCAGACAAGCCGCGGGGACGGCCTACGAGCAGTACTTC. The chain carries TRBV5-1 and TRBJ2-7, with D maybe TRBD2 (6 bases). The CDR3 extends over 15 amino acids. Deletions cut 5 bases from V and 2 bases from J, with 17 bases between. Germline V gene sequence: CDR1 SGHRS, CDR2 YFSETQ.

The chain couples TRBV27 to TRBJ1-1, with D hard to call. CDR1 MNHEY and CDR2 SMNVEV come from the germline V gene (reference sequence). The CDR3 is 13 residues long. The V end lost 2 bases, the J end lost 1 base, and 5 bases lay between the germline ends. CDR3 coding DNA: TGTGCCAGCAGTTTAGTGGCGAACACTGAAGCTTTCTTT. Translated: CASSLVANTEAFF.

The CDR3 sequence is CASVVGPANTGELFF. The CDR3 region has the DNA TGTGCCAGCGTGGTGGGGCCTGCGAACACCGGGGAGCTGTTTTTT. V is TRBV7-9 and J is TRBJ2-2; D is possibly TRBD1 (5 bases). This CDR3 comprises 15 residues. With 8 bases removed from V and 0 bases from J, the gap between germline ends came to 13 bases. Germline V lookup: CDR1 SEHNR, CDR2 FQNEAQ (reference sequence).

The rearrangement uses TRBV4-3 and TRBJ2-7; perhaps TRBD1 as D (6 bases). Trimming took 1 base from V and 2 from J, leaving 9 bases between them. The CDR3 extends over 14 amino acids. Germline V gene sequence: CDR1 LGHNA, CDR2 YSLEER. In nucleotides, the CDR3 is TGCGCCAGCAGCCAAGCAAGGGGGACCTACGAGCAGTACTTC. Its protein product is CASSQARGTYEQYF.

V usage is TRBV4-2 and J usage is TRBJ1-5; tentatively, D is TRBD1 (6 bases). The V and J ends lost 1 base and 5 bases respectively, with 15 bases between them. CDR1 is LGHNA and CDR2 is YNFKEQ in the germline V gene. The CDR3 spans 16 residues. The CDR3 here is CASSQGQGLNDQPQHF. The CDR3, as DNA: TGTGCCAGCAGCCAAGGTCAGGGGCTAAACGATCAGCCCCAGCATTTT.